The clone carrying this T cell receptor (beta chain) was counted once. Its antigen is unknown. This CDR3 has 17 residues. The trim removed 8 bases at V and 2 bases at J, leaving 13 bases unmatched. Germline CDR1 is LGHDT and CDR2 is YNNKEL (reference sequence). The sample is drawn from a study of T cell responses to AZD1222 COVID-19 vaccine. Study-wide results and limits: Among spike-specific TCRs, nearly half reportedly target unmutated variant regions.

TCRdb's table, derived via immunoSEQ multiplex PCR, lists solely in-frame clones and lacks some. The table lists over 110,000 clones, around nine tenths of them singletons, with around 1.7% in the top ten. The sample consisted of peripheral blood, taken on day 0 of AZD1222 vaccination. The V gene is TRBV3-1 (or the pseudogene TRBV3-2), the J gene TRBJ2-5; 11 bases fit TRBD2. The source is an adult in good health. CDR3 loop: CASSNRLAGKVQETQYF. CDR3 DNA sequence: TGTGCCAGCTCTAACCGACTAGCGGGAAAGGTGCAAGAGACCCAGTACTTC.